This T cell receptor (beta chain) was recorded in a study of blood T cell repertoires in COVID-19. Study in general: Some COVID-19 samples were acute and others convalescent; all came from the United States, Italy and Spain. T cells, B-cell-depleted T cells, or PBMCs provided the cDNA or gDNA that served as material.

Study processing details: Quantification of nucleated cells was approximated via reference gene primer amplification. Sequenced by immunoSEQ multiplex PCR; TCRdb stores in-frame clones only, minus some. V and J calls plus clone size are reproduced from that table; the DNA served to infer D and trimming. The sample has over 65,000 clones, 87% seen once. Germline CDR1 is SGHAT and CDR2 is FQNNGV. The CDR3 loop spans 11 amino acids. Trimming cost V 11 bases and J 7 bases, with 14 bases left between them. The TCR originated in a human donor in a cohort sampled during active COVID-19. The chain recombines TRBV11-2 with TRBJ1-2, with D tentatively TRBD1 (5 bases). Specimen: peripheral blood. The chain's CDR3 is CALRGGIGYTF. CDR3 coding DNA: TGTGCCCTACGCGGGGGAATTGGCTACACCTTC.